A single sample is the source of the 11 T cell receptor beta chains below, sequenced in a study of T cell changes during pregnancy in multiple sclerosis. Sequenced by immunoSEQ multiplex PCR; TCRdb stores in-frame clones only, minus some. The table records 55,000 to 70,000 clones, 92% of them present only once. This material consisted of CD4+ T cells from peripheral blood mononuclear cells, taken after pregnancy. The receptor set was obtained from a female donor with multiple sclerosis, enrolled in a pregnancy study.

V and J are TRBV6-4 and TRBJ1-2, with a weak D call TRBD1 (5 bases). V was trimmed by 5 bases and J by 1 base, leaving 14 bases between them. The CDR3 length is 15 residues. CDR1 and CDR2 (germline): MRHNA, SNTAGT. The CDR3 protein is CASSTFADINYGYTF. In DNA, the CDR3 is TGTGCCAGCAGTACCTTTGCGGACATTAACTATGGCTACACCTTC.

The rearrangement uses TRBV9 and TRBJ2-1; possible D gene TRBD2, 6 bases. The CDR3 is 16 residues long. Germline lookup yields CDR1 SGDLS and CDR2 YYNGEE. V was cut by 0 bases and J by 0 bases, with 10 bases left in between. For the CDR3, the DNA is TGTGCCAGCAGCGTAGGATCTAGCGACTCCTACAATGAGCAGTTCTTC. This encodes CASSVGSSDSYNEQFF.

V is TRBV30 and J is TRBJ1-2; D is perhaps TRBD1 (5 bases). Trimming removed 3 bases from V and 5 bases from J, with 13 bases in between. This CDR3 has 13 residues. CDR1 is GTSNPN and CDR2 is SVGIG in the germline V gene (reference sequence). DNA for the CDR3: TGTGCCTGGAGCCCCCGTGGGGGGTATGGCTACACCTTC. Protein sequence: CAWSPRGGYGYTF. Complete variable domain (other parts from reference TRBV30 and TRBJ1-2): SQTIHQWPATLVQPVGSPLSLECTVEGTSNPNLYWYRQAAGRGLQLLFYSVGIGQISSEVPQNLSASRPQDRQFILSSKKLLLSDSGFYLCAWSPRGGYGYTFGSGTRLTVV.

V gene TRBV5-4 combines with J gene TRBJ2-5; TRBD2 matches 9 bases. The CDR3 covers 16 residues. The trim removed 0 bases at V and 7 bases at J, leaving 10 bases unmatched. CDR1 SGHNT and CDR2 YYREEE come from the germline V gene (reference sequence). The CDR3 sequence: CASSLGGGGALVTQYF. CDR3 in DNA: TGTGCCAGCAGCTTGGGTGGCGGGGGGGCTTTGGTGACCCAGTACTTC.

V is TRBV6-5 and J is TRBJ2-4, with D perhaps TRBD1 (5 bases). The CDR3 consists of 13 residues. Trimming pared 5 bases from V and 6 bases from J, leaving 11 bases between. Per germline, CDR1 MNHEY and CDR2 SVGAGI. The CDR3 DNA is TGTGCCAGCAGTGCAGGGTCGGGAAACATTCAGTACTTC. It is translated as CASSAGSGNIQYF.

The chain recombines TRBV4-1 with TRBJ2-5; 7 bases agree with TRBD2. The CDR3 is 13 amino acids. Germline V lookup: CDR1 MGHRA, CDR2 YSYEKL. The V and J ends lost 6 bases and 4 bases, in that order; junction bases with no gene match: 5. CDR3 protein: CASSRTSRETQYF. The CDR3 DNA reads as TGCGCCAGCAGTCGGACTAGTCGAGAGACCCAGTACTTC.

CDR3 sequence: CASSFYGGNTEAFF. In DNA form, the CDR3 reads TGTGCCAGCAGCTTTTATGGAGGGAACACTGAAGCTTTCTTT. This chain uses TRBV7-9 with TRBJ1-1; D is ambiguous. Germline loops: CDR1 SEHNR, CDR2 FQNEAQ (reference sequence). Trimming left V 3 bases short and J 1 base short, with 9 bases between. The CDR3 spans 14 residues. The full variable domain, completed using reference TRBV7-9 and TRBJ1-1, is DTGVSQNPRHKITKRGQNVTFRCDPISEHNRLYWYRQTLGQGPEFLTYFQNEAQLEKSRLLSDRFSAERPKGSFSTLEIQRTEQGDSAMYLCASSFYGGNTEAFFGQGTRLTVV.

In this sample, this clone turned up once. The chain recombines TRBV28 with TRBJ1-2, with 7 bases identical to TRBD1. The CDR3 is made up of 16 amino acids. CDR1 MDHEN and CDR2 SYDVKM come from the germline V gene. J lost 5 bases, V lost 6 bases, and 15 bases had no gene match. CDR3 in amino acids: CASRLTGQAPGYGYTF. CDR3 bases: TGTGCCAGCAGGCTTACTGGACAGGCGCCAGGATATGGCTACACCTTC.

V usage is TRBV7-2 and J usage is TRBJ1-1; TRBD1 agrees at 9 bases. This CDR3 has 14 amino acids. The ends lost 4 bases at V and 10 bases at J; junction bases unmatched: 10. Looked up from germline, CDR1 is SGHTA and CDR2 is FQGNSA. CDR3 sequence (DNA): TGTGCCAGCAGCTCGGAGGGACAGGGTCTGTCAGCTTTCTTT. It codes for CASSSEGQGLSAFF. The whole variable domain, filled in from reference TRBV7-2 and TRBJ1-1, reads GAGVSQSPSNKVTEKGKDVELRCDPISGHTALYWYRQSLGQGLEFLIYFQGNSAPDKSGLPSDRFSAERTGGSVSTLTIQRTQQEDSAVYLCASSSEGQGLSAFFGQGTRLTVV.

This clone was found many times. The rearrangement links TRBV2 to TRBJ2-7, with 11 positions matching TRBD1. Germline V lookup: CDR1 SNHLY, CDR2 FYNNEI. V shed 6 bases and J 9 bases; nucleotides not matched to a gene: 10. The CDR3 consists of 14 residues. This chain's CDR3 is CASSRSGTGGRQYF. CDR3 sequence (DNA): TGTGCCAGCAGCCGTTCCGGGACAGGGGGACGGCAGTACTTC.

The V call is TRBV29-1, the J call TRBJ2-1; 7 bases are shared with TRBD2. J lost 1 base, V lost 0 bases, and 6 bases had no gene match. Germline lookup yields CDR1 SQVTM and CDR2 ANQGSEA. The CDR3 sequence is 16 residues long. The chain's CDR3 is CSVEDGLAVSYNEQFF. CDR3 coding DNA: TGCAGCGTTGAAGACGGGCTAGCGGTTTCCTACAATGAGCAGTTCTTC.